A selection of T cell receptor beta chains follows, all from one sample in a study of shared clonotypes between healthy human individuals. Assay: immunoSEQ multiplex PCR; the TCRdb copy retains only in-frame clones and omits some. The sample has about 2.4 million clones, just over 90% seen once. Specimen: naive CD4+ T cells sorted from blood. All receptors come from a man aged 18-30 years in good health. Both conserved end residues are part of each CDR3. Fields, in order: D gene, J gene, V gene, clone size, CDR3 protein, CDR3 DNA. A D gene is named only where the DNA matches it firmly. A row's size may be missing; if present it is once, few, many or a size class.

. | TRBJ2-3 | TRBV30 | . | CAWSVRVGGPSVAQYF | TGTGCCTGGAGTGTACGGGTCGGGGGTCCCTCGGTGGCGCAGTATTTT
. | TRBJ1-1 | TRBV7-2 | . | CASSSLGGTEAFF | TGTGCCAGCAGCTCCCTGGGAGGTACTGAAGCTTTCTTT
TRBD1 | TRBJ1-5 | TRBV10-3 | few | CAIRGDRAGQPQHF | TGTGCCATCAGGGGGGACAGGGCAGGTCAGCCCCAGCATTTT
. | TRBJ1-6 | TRBV21-1 | . | CASSNGVRGGWSPLHF | TGTGCCAGCAGCAACGGTGTTCGAGGGGGCTGGTCACCCCTCCACTTT
. | TRBJ1-4 | TRBV19 | . | CASSIALTVANEKLFF | TGTGCCAGTAGTATAGCTTTGACAGTAGCAAATGAAAAACTGTTTTTT
. | TRBJ2-3 | TRBV30 | . | CAWTIPGHQWLTDTQYF | TGTGCCTGGACCATCCCGGGACACCAGTGGTTAACAGATACGCAGTATTTT
TRBD1 | TRBJ1-1 | TRBV25-1 | . | CASSELGGQGNPRAFF | TGTGCCAGCAGTGAATTGGGAGGACAGGGAAATCCAAGGGCTTTCTTT
. | TRBJ1-1 | TRBV28 | . | CASSLYGSTEAFF | TGTGCCAGCAGTTTATACGGGAGCACTGAAGCTTTCTTT
. | TRBJ2-7 | TRBV5-1 | . | CASSLRTGDVEQYF | TGCGCCAGCAGCTTGAGGACGGGAGACGTCGAGCAGTACTTC
TRBD1 | TRBJ1-5 | TRBV10-3 | . | CAISDDRGNQPQHF | TGTGCCATCAGCGATGACAGGGGCAATCAGCCCCAGCATTTT
. | TRBJ2-3 | TRBV7-3 | . | CASSLNGVWVVRDDTQYF | TGTGCCAGCAGCTTAAACGGGGTTTGGGTTGTCCGGGACGATACGCAGTATTTT
. | TRBJ2-7 | TRBV6-1 | . | CASSDFGDLGGYF | TGTGCCAGCAGTGATTTCGGGGACCTGGGTGGTTACTTC
. | TRBJ1-2 | TRBV2 | . | CASSVKGANYGYTF | TGTGCCAGCAGTGTTAAGGGAGCTAACTATGGCTACACCTTC
. | TRBJ2-7 | TRBV18 | once | CASSGLSRDSYEQYF | TGTGCCAGCTCGGGACTGTCTCGGGACTCCTACGAGCAGTACTTC
. | TRBJ2-4 | TRBV11-2 | . | CASTNPGRPGDIQYF | TGTGCCAGCACCAACCCGGGTCGGCCTGGGGACATTCAGTACTTC
TRBD2 | TRBJ2-1 | TRBV7-2 | . | CASSLSLADLLSYNEQFF | TGTGCCAGCAGCTTAAGTCTAGCGGATCTCCTTTCCTACAATGAGCAGTTCTTC
TRBD1 | TRBJ1-6 | TRBV2 | . | CASSDRGQNNSPLHF | TGTGCCAGCAGTGATAGGGGACAGAATAATTCACCCCTCCACTTT
. | TRBJ1-5 | TRBV4-1 | . | CASSQGESNNQPQHF | TGCGCCAGCAGCCAAGGGGAGTCGAACAATCAGCCCCAGCATTTT
. | TRBJ2-6 | TRBV7-6 | . | CASSLQQGNVPGANVLTF | TGTGCCAGCAGCTTACAACAGGGAAATGTTCCTGGGGCCAACGTCCTGACTTTC
. | TRBJ2-7 | TRBV6-1 | . | CASSEARDLGQYF | TGTGCCAGCAGTGAAGCCCGGGACCTAGGGCAGTACTTC
TRBD2 | TRBJ2-3 | TRBV11-2 | . | CASSFLTSGGATDTQYF | TGTGCCAGCAGCTTTTTAACAAGCGGGGGGGCAACAGATACGCAGTATTTT
. | TRBJ2-3 | TRBV6-1 | . | CASNRAADTQYF | TGTGCCAGCAACAGGGCAGCAGATACGCAGTATTTT
TRBD2 | TRBJ2-5 | TRBV25-1 | . | CASKGSGRAYGETQYF | TGTGCCAGCAAGGGTAGCGGGAGGGCCTATGGGGAGACCCAGTACTTC
TRBD1 | TRBJ2-2 | TRBV10-2 | few | CASSPGQGDGELFF | TGCGCCAGCAGCCCCGGACAGGGCGACGGGGAGCTGTTTTTT
. | TRBJ1-5 | TRBV19 | . | CASSISGGNQPQHF | TGTGCCAGTAGTATATCCGGGGGTAATCAGCCCCAGCATTTT
. | TRBJ2-5 | TRBV11-2 | . | CASSRQFQETQYF | TGTGCCAGCAGCAGACAGTTTCAAGAGACCCAGTACTTC
TRBD1 | TRBJ2-3 | TRBV5-1 | . | CASSTDRGRTDTQYF | TGCGCCAGCAGCACTGACAGGGGGCGCACAGATACGCAGTATTTT
TRBD2 | TRBJ2-3 | TRBV19 | . | CASSKGLARGTDTQYF | TGTGCCAGTAGTAAGGGACTAGCTCGTGGCACAGATACGCAGTATTTT
TRBD2 | TRBJ2-1 | TRBV5-6 | . | CASSRAGLADVYNEQFF | TGTGCCAGCAGCCGAGCGGGACTAGCGGATGTCTACAATGAGCAGTTCTTC
. | TRBJ2-1 | TRBV4-3 | . | CASSTVGGSHNEQFF | TGCGCCAGCAGCACAGTCGGGGGCAGCCACAATGAGCAGTTCTTC
. | TRBJ2-7 | TRBV5-1 | . | CASSLAPGVIDEQYF | TGCGCCAGCAGCTTGGCCCCGGGTGTGATCGACGAGCAGTACTTC
TRBD1 | TRBJ2-7 | TRBV10-1 | . | CASSESKSRQGFAYEQYF | TGCGCCAGCAGTGAGTCGAAATCGCGACAGGGCTTCGCCTACGAGCAGTACTTC
. | TRBJ2-1 | TRBV9 | . | CASSVQEYNEQFF | TGTGCCAGCAGCGTACAGGAGTACAATGAGCAGTTCTTC
TRBD2 | TRBJ2-5 | TRBV7-2 | . | CASSYSPLAGGQETQYF | TGTGCCAGCAGCTATAGCCCACTAGCGGGAGGACAAGAGACCCAGTACTTC
. | TRBJ2-7 | TRBV10-2 | . | CASQTGIYPEQYF | TGCGCCAGCCAAACGGGGATCTACCCCGAGCAGTACTTC
. | TRBJ2-3 | TRBV6-5 | . | CASSYSGGRVDTQYF | TGTGCCAGCAGTTACTCAGGCGGACGGGTAGATACGCAGTATTTT
. | TRBJ2-4 | TRBV6-1 | . | CASSDPYELLAKNIQYF | TGTGCCAGCAGTGACCCTTACGAACTGCTAGCCAAAAACATTCAGTACTTC
. | TRBJ2-2 | TRBV7-9 | . | CASSLAFVRTENTGELFF | TGTGCCAGCAGCTTAGCTTTTGTGCGGACAGAGAACACCGGGGAGCTGTTTTTT
TRBD2 | TRBJ2-3 | TRBV27 | . | CATLRSGGLTDTQYF | TGTGCCACCCTGAGAAGCGGGGGACTCACAGATACGCAGTATTTT
. | TRBJ2-5 | TRBV5-1 | . | CASSLGPQVQETQYF | TGCGCCAGCAGCTTGGGGCCCCAGGTGCAAGAGACCCAGTACTTC
. | TRBJ2-7 | TRBV6-6 | once | CASSYPATSYEQYF | TGTGCCAGCAGTTATCCTGCTACCTCCTACGAGCAGTACTTC
. | TRBJ2-7 | TRBV7-8 | . | CASSTRGGSFDEQYF | TGTGCCAGCAGTACCCGTGGGGGGAGCTTCGACGAGCAGTACTTC
. | TRBJ1-1 | TRBV10-1 | . | CASSFNRVTEAFF | TGCGCCAGCAGTTTTAACAGGGTTACTGAAGCTTTCTTT
. | TRBJ1-1 | TRBV5-1 | . | CASSLGGMRDTEAFF | TGCGCCAGCAGCTTGGGCGGCATGCGGGACACTGAAGCTTTCTTT
. | TRBJ2-7 | TRBV6-1 | . | CASSEGTATQYF | TGTGCCAGCAGTGAAGGGACAGCCACACAGTACTTC
. | TRBJ2-1 | TRBV4-3 | . | CASSQDRFVEQFF | TGCGCCAGCAGCCAAGATAGGTTCGTCGAGCAGTTCTTC
. | TRBJ2-1 | TRBV4-1 | . | CASSRVVAPYNEQFF | TGCGCCAGCAGCCGGGTGGTAGCCCCGTACAATGAGCAGTTCTTC
. | TRBJ1-5 | TRBV7-3 | . | CASSRHSNQPQHF | TGTGCCAGCAGCCGCCATAGCAATCAGCCCCAGCATTTT
TRBD1 | TRBJ2-2 | TRBV11-3 | . | CASSLAWDRDTGELFF | TGTGCCAGCAGCTTAGCTTGGGACAGGGACACCGGGGAGCTGTTTTTT
TRBD1 | TRBJ2-7 | TRBV7-2 | . | CASSRRTGGTYEQYF | TGTGCCAGCAGCCGCCGGACAGGGGGAACCTACGAGCAGTACTTC
. | TRBJ2-5 | TRBV5-1 | . | CASSLGPRYQETQYF | TGCGCCAGCAGCTTGGGGCCGAGATACCAAGAGACCCAGTACTTC
TRBD2 | TRBJ2-3 | TRBV5-6 | . | CASGPASGRTDTQYF | TGTGCCAGCGGACCAGCTAGCGGTCGCACAGATACGCAGTATTTT